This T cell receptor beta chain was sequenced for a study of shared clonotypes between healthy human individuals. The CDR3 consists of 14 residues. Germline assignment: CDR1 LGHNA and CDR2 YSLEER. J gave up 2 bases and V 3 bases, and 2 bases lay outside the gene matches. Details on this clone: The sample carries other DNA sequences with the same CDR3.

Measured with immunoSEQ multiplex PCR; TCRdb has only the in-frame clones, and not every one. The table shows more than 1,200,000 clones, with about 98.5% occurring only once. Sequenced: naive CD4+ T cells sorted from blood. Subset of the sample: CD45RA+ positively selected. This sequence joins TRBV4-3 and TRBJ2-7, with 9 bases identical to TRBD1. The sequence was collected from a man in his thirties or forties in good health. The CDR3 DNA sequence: TGCGCCAGCAGCCAGAGACAGGGGGCCTACGAGCAGTACTTC. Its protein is CASSQRQGAYEQYF.